The 26 T cell receptor beta chains listed next were all sequenced from one sample in a study of identical twins. From the 5' RACE reads, TCRdb called clonotypes with MiXCR, one entry per CDR3 protein. The table includes 250,000 to 350,000 distinct CDR3 sequences, 7.5% to 9.5% detected once. The data also belong to a second study, concerning yellow fever vaccine responses in identical twins.

Sequences were obtained from CD8+ T cells sorted from blood. These receptors all stem from a young woman in good health.

This chain links TRBV2 with TRBJ2-3; D not certain. This CDR3 contains 14 residues. The germline V gene has CDR1 SNHLY and CDR2 FYNNEI. Deletions cut 3 bases from V and 2 bases from J, with 9 bases between. CDR3 in DNA: TGTGCCAGCAGTGACGGTAGGGTCACAGATACGCAGTATTTT. It yields the protein CASSDGRVTDTQYF.

V usage is TRBV30 and J usage is TRBJ2-7; TRBD1 agrees at 7 bases. J gave up 0 bases and V 6 bases, and 11 bases lay outside the gene matches. Germline V gives CDR1 GTSNPN, CDR2 SVGIG (reference sequence). The CDR3 spans 15 residues. This CDR3 is CACLSWTGVSYEQYF. CDR3 nucleotides: TGTGCCTGCCTGTCGTGGACAGGCGTCTCCTACGAGCAGTACTTC. The entire variable domain, with the rest obtained from reference TRBV30 and TRBJ2-7, is as follows: SQTIHQWPATLVQPVGSPLSLECTVEGTSNPNLYWYRQAAGRGLQLLFYSVGIGQISSEVPQNLSASRPQDRQFILSSKKLLLSDSGFYLCACLSWTGVSYEQYFGPGTRLTVT.

In this sample, this clonotype turned up a few times. The CDR3 is CATRGQGTTDTQYF. Written as DNA, the CDR3 is TGTGCCACCAGAGGACAGGGAACCACAGATACGCAGTATTTT. The rearrangement joins TRBV24-1 to TRBJ2-3, with TRBD1 identical over 8 bases. In germline, CDR1 is KGHDR, CDR2 SFDVKD. The V and J ends lost 7 bases and 2 bases, in that order; junction bases with no gene match: 4. The CDR3 runs to 14 residues.

In this sample, this clonotype turned up a few times. The V gene is TRBV6-1, the J gene TRBJ2-5; the match to TRBD1 covers 7 bases. V gave up 5 bases and J gave up 3 bases; unmatched junction bases: 15. The germline CDR1 and CDR2 sequences are MNHNS and SASEGT. This CDR3 region has 17 residues. Here the CDR3 reads CASSRPVDRAEEETQYF. DNA of the CDR3: TGTGCCAGCAGTCGTCCGGTCGACAGGGCTGAGGAAGAGACCCAGTACTTC.

A few counts support this clonotype. This chain connects TRBV27 to TRBJ2-1; D remains unclear. Germline lookup yields CDR1 MNHEY and CDR2 SMNVEV (reference sequence). The length of the CDR3 is 15 residues. V dropped 6 bases and J dropped 0 bases, with 12 bases sitting between them. CDR3 nucleotides: TGTGCCAGCAGAGAGACTGGAAGCTCCTACAATGAGCAGTTCTTC. Translated: CASRETGSSYNEQFF.

This clonotype has ten or more counts. The chain combines TRBV28 with TRBJ2-7; 7 nucleotides align to TRBD1. This CDR3 contains 15 residues. The germline V gene encodes CDR1 MDHEN and CDR2 SYDVKM. With 7 bases clipped from V and 3 bases from J, the junction kept 12 bases outside the gene matches. CDR3 nucleotide sequence: TGTGCCAGCACCCCAGACAGGGATGGAAACTACGAGCAGTACTTC. This codes for CASTPDRDGNYEQYF.

The CDR3 nucleotides read TGTGCCAGCAGTTACAATATGGGGACTGGGGCCAACGTCCTGACTTTC. Its protein product is CASSYNMGTGANVLTF. V and J are TRBV6-2 or TRBV6-3 and TRBJ2-6, with no clear D. V lost 2 bases to trimming and J lost 2 bases, with 10 bases between them. The germline V gene has CDR1 MNHEY and CDR2 SVGEGT. The CDR3 runs to 16 residues.

In its sample, this clonotype was seen many times. This sequence joins TRBV6-2 or TRBV6-3 and TRBJ2-1; D call uncertain. This CDR3 is built from 13 residues. Germline loops: CDR1 MNHEY, CDR2 SVGEGT. The V gene lost 2 bases and the J gene lost 6 bases, with 8 bases spanning the gap. CDR3 coding DNA: TGTGCCAGCAGTTACCTGGCCCGCAATGAGCAGTTCTTC. This gives the protein CASSYLARNEQFF.

This clonotype was recorded at least ten times. J is TRBJ2-1 and V is TRBV5-1, with D tentatively TRBD2 (5 bases). Germline V CDR1 and CDR2: SGHRS, YFSETQ. The V gene lost 0 bases and the J gene lost 0 bases, with 7 bases spanning the gap. The CDR3 loop spans 15 amino acids. The CDR3 DNA is TGCGCCAGCAGCTTGGAGGCGGGCTCCTACAATGAGCAGTTCTTC. Its translation: CASSLEAGSYNEQFF.

The chain carries TRBV7-9 and TRBJ2-5; 7 positions agree with TRBD1. The V segment lost 4 bases and the J segment 3 bases; nucleotides outside the gene matches: 5. Germline-derived CDR1 and CDR2 are SEHNR and FQNEAQ (reference sequence). CDR3 length equals 14 residues. CDR3 sequence: CASSSSQGEETQYF. The DNA for the CDR3 is TGTGCCAGCAGCTCCTCTCAGGGGGAAGAGACCCAGTACTTC. Complete variable domain (other parts from reference TRBV7-9 and TRBJ2-5): DTGVSQNPRHKITKRGQNVTFRCDPISEHNRLYWYRQTLGQGPEFLTYFQNEAQLEKSRLLSDRFSAERPKGSFSTLEIQRTEQGDSAMYLCASSSSQGEETQYFGPGTRLLVL.

This chain uses TRBV20-1 with TRBJ2-7, with D possibly TRBD1 on 6 matching bases. V was clipped by 4 bases and J by 0 bases, with 10 bases between them. This CDR3 has 13 amino acids. Germline CDR1 reads DFQATT; CDR2 reads SNEGSKA (reference sequence). CDR3: CSANRESSYEQYF. DNA of the CDR3: TGCAGTGCTAACAGGGAGAGCTCCTACGAGCAGTACTTC.

The sample holds many counts of this clonotype. V usage is TRBV5-4 and J usage is TRBJ2-1, with TRBD1 matching 7 bases. The ends lost 0 bases at V and 5 bases at J; junction bases unmatched: 11. The CDR3 is made up of 17 amino acids. The germline gives CDR1 SGHNT, CDR2 YYREEE (reference sequence). CDR3 sequence reads: CASSLGLTGALHNEQFF. The DNA for the CDR3 is TGTGCCAGCAGCTTGGGCCTCACAGGGGCCCTGCACAATGAGCAGTTCTTC.

This clonotype was picked up a small number of times. J is TRBJ1-1 and V is TRBV29-1; no firm D call. CDR1 is SQVTM and CDR2 is ANQGSEA in the germline V gene. The V end lost 6 bases, the J end lost 8 bases, and 10 bases lay between the germline ends. CDR3 length: 10 amino acids. This chain's CDR3 is CSVFFREAFF. The CDR3, as DNA: TGCAGCGTGTTTTTCAGGGAAGCTTTCTTT.

J is TRBJ2-7 and V is TRBV15; 7 positions agree with TRBD1. The germline V gene has CDR1 LNHNV and CDR2 YYDKDF (reference sequence). V trimming: 4 bases; J trimming: 3 bases; junction bases outside the gene matches: 6. This CDR3 comprises 14 residues. This CDR3 is CATSIPGQIYEQYF. The CDR3, as DNA: TGTGCCACCAGCATTCCGGGACAGATCTACGAGCAGTACTTC.

A few counts support this clonotype. This chain joins TRBV27 and TRBJ2-2; 7 bases map to TRBD1. Per germline, CDR1 MNHEY and CDR2 SMNVEV (reference sequence). The V segment lost 3 bases and the J segment 7 bases; nucleotides outside the gene matches: 8. The CDR3 sequence is 15 residues long. CDR3 in DNA: TGTGCCAGCAGTTTTGAGGGGGCTCTTGGCGGGGAGCTGTTTTTT. It specifies CASSFEGALGGELFF.

This clonotype was detected many times. This chain joins TRBV7-9 and TRBJ2-7; possible D gene TRBD2, 6 bases. The CDR3 is made up of 14 amino acids. Between the trimmed V and J ends, which lost 0 bases and 5 bases, there was a span of 11 bases. The germline CDR1 and CDR2 sequences are SEHNR and FQNEAQ (reference sequence). CDR3 coding DNA: TGTGCCAGCAGCTTAGCTGGGGGGATGGACGAGCAGTACTTC. Protein sequence: CASSLAGGMDEQYF. The full variable domain, with the rest looked up from reference TRBV7-9 and TRBJ2-7, is DTGVSQNPRHKITKRGQNVTFRCDPISEHNRLYWYRQTLGQGPEFLTYFQNEAQLEKSRLLSDRFSAERPKGSFSTLEIQRTEQGDSAMYLCASSLAGGMDEQYFGPGTRLTVT.

The table lists this clonotype with a few counts. The rearrangement uses TRBV6-1 and TRBJ2-3; 10 bases are shared with TRBD2. Trimming removed 7 bases from V and 0 bases from J; junction bases left unmatched: 13. The CDR3 is made up of 18 amino acids. Germline-derived CDR1 and CDR2 are MNHNS and SASEGT. The CDR3 DNA follows: TGTGCCAGCACCCTATCTAGCGGGGGAGCACCTAGCACAGATACGCAGTATTTT. It codes for CASTLSSGGAPSTDTQYF.

The sample holds a few counts of this clonotype. This chain connects TRBV6-4 to TRBJ2-3; TRBD1 is a possible D gene (6 bases). Germline loops: CDR1 MRHNA, CDR2 SNTAGT. CDR3 length: 16 amino acids. The V gene lost 1 base and the J gene lost 3 bases, with 14 bases spanning the gap. CDR3: CASSDLSGDGTDTQYF. CDR3 sequence (DNA): TGTGCCAGCAGTGACTTGTCAGGGGATGGGACAGATACGCAGTATTTT.

This clonotype was recorded many times. This chain joins TRBV28 and TRBJ2-5, with TRBD1 matching 7 bases. CDR1 is MDHEN and CDR2 is SYDVKM in the germline V gene. V shed 4 bases, J shed 0 bases, and the junction held 8 bases outside the gene matches. CDR3 length: 16 residues. CDR3 sequence: CASSSDRAGYQETQYF. CDR3 DNA: TGTGCCAGCAGTTCAGACAGGGCAGGGTACCAAGAGACCCAGTACTTC.

Notes on this clonotype: This clone may be a read error of a much larger clone one base away. The CDR3 protein is CASSRDRESHEQYF. Here the CDR3 DNA reads TGCGCCAGCAGCAGGGACAGGGAATCCCACGAGCAGTACTTC. V and J are TRBV5-1 and TRBJ2-7; 9 positions agree with TRBD1. Germline assignment: CDR1 SGHRS and CDR2 YFSETQ. This CDR3 has 14 amino acids. V dropped 4 bases and J dropped 5; count of bases not matched to a gene: 7.

This clonotype showed up many times. The rearrangement joins TRBV12-3 or TRBV12-4 to TRBJ2-7; D is unresolved. CDR3 length: 14 residues. Trimming removed 2 bases at V and 0 bases at J, with 8 bases between. CDR3 sequence: CASSLRPDSYEQYF. CDR3 bases: TGTGCCAGCAGTTTAAGGCCAGACTCCTACGAGCAGTACTTC.

This clonotype was counted only a few times. The chain has TRBV5-1 and TRBJ1-1, with D perhaps TRBD1 (6 bases). V lost 0 bases to trimming and J lost 7 bases, with 22 bases between them. Germline V gene data show CDR1 as SGHRS and CDR2 as YFSETQ. The CDR3 loop spans 17 amino acids. CDR3 nucleotides: TGCGCCAGCAGCTTGGCCGGGGGGCTCGCCGTTGTCGGTGAAGCTTTCTTT. This gives the protein CASSLAGGLAVVGEAFF.

The sample holds many counts of this clonotype. The chain is built from TRBV12-3 or TRBV12-4 and TRBJ2-7, with 7 bases lining up with TRBD1. The CDR3 spans 14 residues. The V and J ends lost 5 bases and 5 bases, in that order; junction bases with no gene match: 9. The CDR3 loop is CASSLSGTANEQYF. Here the CDR3 DNA reads TGTGCCAGCAGTCTTTCCGGGACAGCGAACGAGCAGTACTTC.

The rearrangement links TRBV11-2 to TRBJ2-1, with 7 bases aligning to TRBD2. Germline V gene data show CDR1 as SGHAT and CDR2 as FQNNGV. Losses at the gene ends were 1 base for V and 1 base for J; bases not matched to a gene: 4. This CDR3 contains 16 residues. The CDR3 region has the DNA TGTGCCAGCAGCTTAGGATGGGACTATTCCTACAATGAGCAGTTCTTC. Protein sequence: CASSLGWDYSYNEQFF.

This sequence joins TRBV4-1 and TRBJ2-5; D not certain. With 2 bases removed from V and 1 base from J, the gap between germline ends came to 8 bases. The CDR3 runs to 14 residues. Germline V gene lookup returns CDR1 MGHRA and CDR2 YSYEKL. CDR3 sequence reads: CASSQSPGQETQYF. CDR3 nucleotides: TGCGCCAGCAGCCAAAGTCCGGGCCAAGAGACCCAGTACTTC.

The V call is TRBV29-1, the J call TRBJ2-7; 10 bases are shared with TRBD1. The germline gives CDR1 SQVTM, CDR2 ANQGSEA. The CDR3 spans 12 residues. V shed 8 bases, J shed 4 bases, and the junction held 5 bases outside the gene matches. Here the CDR3 reads CSTGDRGYEQYF. CDR3 sequence (DNA): TGCAGCACGGGGGACAGGGGTTACGAGCAGTACTTC.